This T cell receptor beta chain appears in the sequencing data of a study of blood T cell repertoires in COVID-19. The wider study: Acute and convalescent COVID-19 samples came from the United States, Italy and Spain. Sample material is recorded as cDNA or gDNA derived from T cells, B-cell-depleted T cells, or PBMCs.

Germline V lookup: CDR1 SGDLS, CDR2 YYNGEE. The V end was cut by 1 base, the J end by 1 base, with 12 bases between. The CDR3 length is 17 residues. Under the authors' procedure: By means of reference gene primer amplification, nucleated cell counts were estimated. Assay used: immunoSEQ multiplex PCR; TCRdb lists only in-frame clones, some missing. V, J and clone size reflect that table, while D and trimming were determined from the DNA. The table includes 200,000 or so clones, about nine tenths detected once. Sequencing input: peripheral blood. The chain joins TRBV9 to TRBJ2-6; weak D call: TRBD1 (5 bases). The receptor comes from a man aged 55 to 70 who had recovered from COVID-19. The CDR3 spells CASSVLQAPSGANVLTF. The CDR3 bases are TGTGCCAGCAGCGTATTACAGGCGCCTTCTGGGGCCAACGTCCTGACTTTC.